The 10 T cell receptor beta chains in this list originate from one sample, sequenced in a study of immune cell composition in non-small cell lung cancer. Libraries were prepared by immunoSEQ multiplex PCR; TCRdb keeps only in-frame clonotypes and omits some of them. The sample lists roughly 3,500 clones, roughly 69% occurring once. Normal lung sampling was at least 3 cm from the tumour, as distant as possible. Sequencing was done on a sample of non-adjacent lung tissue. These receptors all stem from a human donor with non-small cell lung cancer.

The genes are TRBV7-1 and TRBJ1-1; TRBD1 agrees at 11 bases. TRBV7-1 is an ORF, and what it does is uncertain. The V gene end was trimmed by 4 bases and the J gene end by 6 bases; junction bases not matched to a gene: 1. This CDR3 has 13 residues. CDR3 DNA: TGTGCCAGCAGCTTGGGACAGGGGGCTGAAGCTTTCTTT. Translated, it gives CASSLGQGAEAFF.

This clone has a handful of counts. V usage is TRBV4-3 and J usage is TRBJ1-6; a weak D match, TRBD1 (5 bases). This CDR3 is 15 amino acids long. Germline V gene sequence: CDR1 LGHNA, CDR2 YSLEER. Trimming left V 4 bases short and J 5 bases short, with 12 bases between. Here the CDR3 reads CASSLARQNNSPLHF. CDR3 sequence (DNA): TGCGCCAGCAGCCTTGCGCGACAGAATAATTCACCCCTCCACTTT.

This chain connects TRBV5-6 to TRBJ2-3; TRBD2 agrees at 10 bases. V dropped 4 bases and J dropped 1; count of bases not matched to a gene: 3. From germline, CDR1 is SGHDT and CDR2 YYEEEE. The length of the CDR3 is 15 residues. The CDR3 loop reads CASSPLAGGTDTQYF. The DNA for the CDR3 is TGTGCCAGCAGCCCCCTAGCGGGGGGCACAGATACGCAGTATTTT.

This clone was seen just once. This CDR3 reads CASSSGGSTDTQYF. The CDR3 DNA sequence: TGCGCCAGCAGCTCGGGTGGGTCCACAGATACGCAGTATTTT. The chain combines TRBV5-1 with TRBJ2-3; D is ambiguous. With 3 bases removed from V and 2 bases from J, the gap between germline ends came to 10 bases. The CDR3 is 14 residues long. CDR1 and CDR2 (germline): SGHRS, YFSETQ.

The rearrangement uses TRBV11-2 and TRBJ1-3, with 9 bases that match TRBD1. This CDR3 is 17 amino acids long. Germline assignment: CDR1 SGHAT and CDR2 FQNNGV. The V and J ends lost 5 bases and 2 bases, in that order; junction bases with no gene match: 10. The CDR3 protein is CASSTHTGGSAGNTIYF. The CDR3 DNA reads TGTGCCAGCAGCACTCACACAGGGGGCTCTGCTGGAAACACCATATATTTT.

The CDR3 DNA is TGTGCCAGCAGCACCCGACACATCCTTGCCTACGAGCAGTACTTC. Translation: CASSTRHILAYEQYF. The rearrangement uses TRBV5-6 and TRBJ2-7; unclear D gene. The CDR3 covers 15 residues. With 4 bases removed from V and 2 bases from J, the gap between germline ends came to 16 bases. Germline CDR1 reads SGHDT; CDR2 reads YYEEEE.

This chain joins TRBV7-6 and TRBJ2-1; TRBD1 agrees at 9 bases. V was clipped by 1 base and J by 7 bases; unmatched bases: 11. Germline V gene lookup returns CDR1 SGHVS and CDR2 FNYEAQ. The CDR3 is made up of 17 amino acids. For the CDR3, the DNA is TGTGCCAGCAGCTTAGAGGCGACCGGGACAGGGAAAAATGAGCAGTTCTTC. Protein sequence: CASSLEATGTGKNEQFF.

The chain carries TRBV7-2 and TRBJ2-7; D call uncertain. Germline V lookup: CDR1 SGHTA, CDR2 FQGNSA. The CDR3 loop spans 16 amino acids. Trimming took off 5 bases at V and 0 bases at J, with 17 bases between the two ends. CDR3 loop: CASSPLPYLHSYEQYF. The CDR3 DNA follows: TGTGCCAGCAGCCCTTTACCGTACTTGCACTCCTACGAGCAGTACTTC.

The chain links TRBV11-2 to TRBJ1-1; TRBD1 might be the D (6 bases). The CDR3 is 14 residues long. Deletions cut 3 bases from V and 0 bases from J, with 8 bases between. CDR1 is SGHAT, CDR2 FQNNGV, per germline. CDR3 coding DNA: TGTGCCAGCAGCTTCGGACAGTTGAACACTGAAGCTTTCTTT. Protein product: CASSFGQLNTEAFF. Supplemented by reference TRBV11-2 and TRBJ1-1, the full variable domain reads EAGVAQSPRYKIIEKRQSVAFWCNPISGHATLYWYQQILGQGPKLLIQFQNNGVVDDSQLPKDRFSAERLKGVDSTLKIQPAKLEDSAVYLCASSFGQLNTEAFFGQGTRLTVV.

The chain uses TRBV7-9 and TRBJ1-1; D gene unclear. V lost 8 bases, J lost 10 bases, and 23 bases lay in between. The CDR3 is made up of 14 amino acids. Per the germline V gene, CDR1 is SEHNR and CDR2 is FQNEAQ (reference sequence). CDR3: CASSLAAGIPVAFF. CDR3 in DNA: TGTGCCAGCTCCCTTGCCGCGGGGATACCCGTAGCTTTCTTT.